The present entry profiles one T cell receptor beta chain with its context. The antigen is not known. This entry comes from a study of shared clonotypes between healthy human individuals. Study-wide results and caveats: The study found lower generation probabilities in non-shared clonotypes than in those shared by all four donors. For sorted subsets, rarefaction showed incomplete sequencing despite large depth. Among donors, the sharing of clonotypes was expected to be influenced by sequencing depth.

V was clipped by 7 bases and J by 7 bases, with 10 bases between them. The CDR3 is 11 residues long. The germline CDR1 and CDR2 sequences are MDHEN and SYDVKM. Profiled with immunoSEQ multiplex PCR; TCRdb holds only in-frame clones, not every one. The sample lists approximately 180,000 clones, just under 95% occurring once. This chain connects TRBV28 to TRBJ1-1, with D uncertain. Sequencing was done on a sample of naive CD4+ T cells sorted from blood. Indicated subset: CD45RA+ positively selected. The source of this sequence is a woman younger than 45 in good health. CDR3 sequence (DNA): TGTGCCAGCACCCTGGGTGATGAAGCTTTCTTT. Translating gives CASTLGDEAFF.